This TCR beta chain was recovered during a study of cytomegalovirus exposure and HLA in healthy donors (dated by TCRdb to 2015 to 2018). Study-wide context: An earlier analysis of fewer than 750 of the donors reported over 250 Gb of sequence data and around 100 million unique TCR beta sequences obtained from some 170 million T cells. The study used immunosequencing to profile the T cell repertoires of several hundred subjects and linked those repertoires to cytomegalovirus serostatus. The aim of the study was to test whether cataloging public T cell receptors could identify signatures of past pathogen exposure. A later genetic analysis took genome-wide SNP genotypes for about 55% of the 666 donors and used that subset as a discovery cohort. High-throughput TCR immunosequencing, statistical association of individual TCRs with disease status, and machine learning were combined to predict cytomegalovirus infection status. Of the roughly 400 genotyped donors, about 80% fell in the genetic ancestry cluster associated with self-reported Caucasian donors. To decide whether each TCR beta V gene segment behaved as functional or pseudogenic, an earlier analysis of 587 of the donors relied on high-throughput TCR beta sequencing. All discovery cohort repertoires had been generated using a single sequencing platform. Typing coverage differed by locus: A, B, C, DRB1 and DQB1 were typed in about 620-630 donors, DQA1 in 500 to 550, DPA1 in nearly 610, and DPB1 in 450 to 480. Several DR-DQ haplotypes were handled as single units for association and clustering because linkage in the cohort was strong. In the later analysis, no new phenotypic data were used to find candidate immune exposures; instead, reliance was placed on TCR beta sequences and their occurrence across donors. HLA typing covered class I and class II loci at four-digit resolution. A separate validation cohort of roughly 130 different subjects was used in addition to the approximately 700-subject first cohort. Among several hundred genotyped donors of the cohort, an average of about 240,000 unique TCR beta nucleotide sequences was sequenced per donor, of which roughly 17% were non-productive. Donor age, sex, ethnicity and CMV serostatus were collected together with the repertoire data. A later analysis re-examined previously published TCR beta repertoires from more than 550 donors and added high-resolution HLA genotyping to investigate patterns of TCR occurrence. Approximately 310 gigabases of sequencing data and approximately 80 million unique TCR sequences were included in an early release covering roughly 600 HLA-typed donors. Results the study describes overall, beyond this receptor: It was suggested by the authors that the approach could potentially be generalized to other disease states and immunological phenotypes. In the study, around 160 TCR beta chains were listed as associated with cytomegalovirus. A few of the identified cytomegalovirus-associated TCR beta chains were confirmed in vitro to be specific for cytomegalovirus antigens. According to a later analysis, most CMV-associated TCR beta chains appeared to be HLA-restricted, and the HLA associations seemed to be driven largely by CMV exposure. In a later analysis, around 17,000 TCR beta sequences were associated with specific HLA alleles at a false discovery rate of 0.05. An association between a missense DCLRE1C variant and V-gene and J-gene trimming of TCR beta chains was found in a later genetic analysis and replicated in an independent cohort. According to a later genetic analysis, donors in an Asian-associated ancestry cluster had fewer N-insertions in productive TCRs than the roughly 670-donor mean. The classifier was reported to diagnose cytomegalovirus status with high specificity and sensitivity in both the original and validation cohorts. Approximately 18 rarely observed V segments, including chromosome 9 orphons, were excluded from the earlier analysis of several hundred of the donors because counts were too low. Because HLA typing was unavailable for some donors at each locus, only the typed subset was used in association tests. In a later analysis, HLA-associated TCR beta chains were found to be more clonally expanded and to have lower generation probabilities than equally common non-associated chains. The 87-base-pair reads could not distinguish some IMGT-functional V segments, including TRBV6-2 and TRBV6-3, so those segments were excluded. A further reported finding was that TCR beta sequences accurately predicted the HLA-A and HLA-B alleles for most subjects in the first cohort. CMV serostatus was the only immune exposure information available for the cohort. Roughly uniform sequencing depth across donors was assumed in presence/absence analyses, although this assumption may not hold. When HLA alleles, especially DR and DQ, strongly co-occurred, TCR associations were difficult to assign to individual alleles. Correlated functional status among segregating V segments might reflect linkage disequilibrium, but an unknown experimental factor could not be ruled out. A later analysis reported that several top co-occurrence clusters appeared linked to parvovirus B19, influenza, CMV and Epstein-Barr virus. Broadly in line with IMGT annotations, most TCR beta V segments showed up in productive rearrangements about 90% or about 30% of the time in an earlier analysis of 587 of the donors. A cluster of highly shared sequence variants was judged likely to be a technical artifact of the sequencing pipeline. Most TCR sequences were observed very rarely across donors, whereas some public TCRs were present in many individuals. In this cohort, only TCR beta chains were sequenced, and detectable features were limited by the absence of alpha or paired-chain data. In a later analysis, the rate of TCR association differed among HLA loci, with DRB1 alleles having the most associated TCRs and HLA-C alleles having the fewest.

Comment on this clone: What this receptor recognizes is not known. Qualities for individual bases were not recorded, and no much larger clone is one base off.

Library preparation used the immunoSEQ multiplex PCR assay. The multiplex PCR relied on a mix of 60 forward primers for TCR Vbeta segments and 13 reverse primers for TCR Jbeta segments. Amplification of the CDR3 region of rearranged TCR beta genes was performed with a multiplex PCR assay on genomic DNA. Amplified TCR beta libraries were sequenced as 87-base-pair reads on the Illumina HiSeq System. In the paper's pipeline: Across the 600 to 700 repertoires, a later analysis counted tens of millions of unique TCR beta chains, 9.5 million to 12 million of which were shared by at least two donors. A nearest-neighbor algorithm error-corrected the raw reads and collapsed the reads into unique sequences, merging closely related sequences to remove PCR and sequencing errors. Alignment of CDR3 sequences to IMGT reference sequences was used to assign V, D and J gene segments. For a sequence to be retained, a match of at least six nucleotides to both a V gene segment and a J gene segment was required. A rearrangement was called productive if the CDR3 had no stop codons and remained in frame with V and J, and every other rearrangement was called non-productive. CDR3 was defined according to IMGT convention as the region running from the second conserved V-encoded cysteine to the conserved J-encoded phenylalanine. The earlier analysis of 500 to 650 of the donors excluded any sequence lacking an unambiguous match to a single V gene segment. An earlier analysis of under 750 of the donors called V segments functional above 56.7% productive rearrangements and segregating when the between-donor standard deviation exceeded 5%. A statistical classification framework was built for diagnosing cytomegalovirus status from the catalog of TCR beta chain sequences. In a later analysis, V and J genes were assigned by comparing TCR nucleotide sequences against IMGT/GENE-DB human TR gene sequences. Using the TCRdist pipeline, a later analysis assigned CDR3 sequences along with most-parsimonious VDJ recombination scenarios. In a later analysis, every TCR beta chain was defined by the combination of its CDR3 amino acid sequence and its V-gene family, and reads without a unique V-gene family were dropped. To address suspected cross-contamination and a sequencing artifact, a later analysis removed several hundred highly shared, low-generation-probability nucleotide sequences. For each public chain, a later analysis derived a clonal expansion index from normalized ranks of inferred template counts within each repertoire. A later analysis computed generation probabilities with a VDJ recombination model fitted to out-of-frame rearrangements, and checked the results against IGoR. In a later analysis, TCR-TCR, TCR-HLA and TCR-CMV co-occurrence was scored with hypergeometric tests, and a repertoire-size bias correction was applied to TCR pairs. A later analysis estimated false discovery rates by permuting HLA or CMV assignments 20 times. A later analysis grouped co-occurring TCRs with DBSCAN, adding TCRdist sequence similarity when clustering within HLA-allele-positive subsets. Repertoires with fewer than 30,000 or more than 120,000 public chains were left out of co-occurrence clustering, as were about 5 repertoires with anomalous nucleotide sharing. TCRdb retrieved this table from immuneACCESS and kept in-frame rearrangements only. Not all clones are present; in checked studies, unresolved V genes account for under half, and no reason is known for the remainder. V and J calls and clone size come straight from that table; D and trimming were deduced from the DNA. In all, the sample holds 100,000 to 150,000 clones, and less than 90% of those were seen once. Together, the top ten hold about 19% of the sample.

The CDR3 spans 15 residues, from the cysteine through the phenylalanine. The sequence is cut down to CDR3 DNA, 45 bases in frame from base 1. The CDR1 and CDR2 encoded by the germline V gene (reference sequence) are GTSNPN and SVGIG. In total, fewer than 750 healthy bone marrow donors made up the cohort. At the time of sampling, all cohort members were nominally healthy, though unrecorded immune exposures were likely present. The donor was CMV seropositive and belonged to the group of 250 to 350 seropositive cohort members. Every donor gave a peripheral blood sample, and the peripheral blood mononuclear cells from that sample were used for TCR beta sequencing. The Qiagen DNeasy Blood Extraction Kit was used to extract genomic DNA from the blood cell samples.

This clonotype was sampled from a man aged 18 to 30 in good health and CMV-seropositive. Sequenced material: PBMCs. In this chain, TRBV30 is recombined with TRBJ2-5, with 10 bases matching TRBD1. The closer fit of TRBJ2-7 to the DNA end suggests the J call may be wrong. The CDR3 reads as follows: CAWSVLGQGSSEQYF. The bases are TGTGCCTGGAGTGTATTGGGACAGGGGTCTAGCGAGCAGTACTTC.